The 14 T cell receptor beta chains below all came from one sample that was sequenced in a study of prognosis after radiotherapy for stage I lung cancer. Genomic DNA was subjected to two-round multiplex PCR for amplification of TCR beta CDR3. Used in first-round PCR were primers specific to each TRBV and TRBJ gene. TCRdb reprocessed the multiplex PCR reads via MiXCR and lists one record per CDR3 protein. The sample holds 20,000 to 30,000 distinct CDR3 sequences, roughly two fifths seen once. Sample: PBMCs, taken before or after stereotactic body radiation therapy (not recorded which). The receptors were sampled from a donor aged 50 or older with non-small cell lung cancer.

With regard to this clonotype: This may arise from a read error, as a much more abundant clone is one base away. CDR3 amino acids: CAGSEVGTSTPQHF. DNA of the CDR3: TGTGCCGGCAGTGAAGTTGGGACCTCAACCCCCCAGCATTTT. The chain joins TRBV6-1 to TRBJ1-5, with a weak D call TRBD1 (5 bases). In germline, CDR1 is MNHNS, CDR2 SASEGT. This CDR3 is 14 amino acids long.

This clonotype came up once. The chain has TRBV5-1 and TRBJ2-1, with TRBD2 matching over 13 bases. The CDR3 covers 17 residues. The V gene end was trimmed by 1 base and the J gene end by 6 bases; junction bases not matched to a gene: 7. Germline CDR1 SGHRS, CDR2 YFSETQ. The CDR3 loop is CASSLSTLAGGFNEQFF. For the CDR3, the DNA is TGCGCCAGCAGCTTGTCCACACTAGCGGGAGGGTTCAATGAGCAGTTCTTC. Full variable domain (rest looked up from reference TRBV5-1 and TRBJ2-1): KAGVTQTPRYLIKTRGQQVTLSCSPISGHRSVSWYQQTPGQGLQFLFEYFSETQRNKGNFPGRFSGRQFSNSRSEMNVSTLELGDSALYLCASSLSTLAGGFNEQFFGPGTRLTVL.

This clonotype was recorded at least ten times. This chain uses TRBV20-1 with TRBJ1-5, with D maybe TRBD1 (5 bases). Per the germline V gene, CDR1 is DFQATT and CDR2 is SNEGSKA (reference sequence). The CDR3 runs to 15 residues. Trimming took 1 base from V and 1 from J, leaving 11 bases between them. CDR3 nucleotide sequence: TGCAGTGCTAGAGCGAGGACATTAAGCAATCAGCCCCAGCATTTT. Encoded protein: CSARARTLSNQPQHF.

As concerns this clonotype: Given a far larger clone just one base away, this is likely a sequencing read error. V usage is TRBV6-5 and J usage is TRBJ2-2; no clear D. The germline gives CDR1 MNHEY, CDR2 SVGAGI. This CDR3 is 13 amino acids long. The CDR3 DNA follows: TGTGCCAGCAGTGACTCGCTCACCGGGGAGCTGTTTTTT. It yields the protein CASSDSLTGELFF.

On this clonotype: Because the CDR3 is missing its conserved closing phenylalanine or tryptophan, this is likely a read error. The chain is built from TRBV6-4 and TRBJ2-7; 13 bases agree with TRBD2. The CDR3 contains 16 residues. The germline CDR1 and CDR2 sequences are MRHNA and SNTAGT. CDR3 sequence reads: CSTDRGLAGAEYEQYL. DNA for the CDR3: TGTTCCACCGACCGTGGACTAGCGGGAGCGGAGTACGAGCAGTACCTC.

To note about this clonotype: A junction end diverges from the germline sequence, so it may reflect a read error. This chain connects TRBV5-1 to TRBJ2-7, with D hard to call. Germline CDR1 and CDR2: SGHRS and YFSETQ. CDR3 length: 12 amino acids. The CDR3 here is CASNLAGWEQYF. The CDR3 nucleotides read TGCGCCAGCAACTTGGCAGGTTGGGAGCAGTACTTC.

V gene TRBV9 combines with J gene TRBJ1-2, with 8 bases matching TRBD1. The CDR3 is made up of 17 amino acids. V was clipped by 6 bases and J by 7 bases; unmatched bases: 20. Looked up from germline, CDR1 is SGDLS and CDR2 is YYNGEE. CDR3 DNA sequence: TGTGCCAGCATCTGGACCCCCGGGACAGGTGGCGCGAGTGGCTACACCTTC. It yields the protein CASIWTPGTGGASGYTF.

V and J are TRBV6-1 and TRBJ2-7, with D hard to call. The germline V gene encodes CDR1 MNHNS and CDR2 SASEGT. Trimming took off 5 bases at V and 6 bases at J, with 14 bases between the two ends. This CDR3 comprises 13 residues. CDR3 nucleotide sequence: TGTGCCAGCAGTCGGAAGGACGAAGCCGAGCAGTACTTC. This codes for CASSRKDEAEQYF.

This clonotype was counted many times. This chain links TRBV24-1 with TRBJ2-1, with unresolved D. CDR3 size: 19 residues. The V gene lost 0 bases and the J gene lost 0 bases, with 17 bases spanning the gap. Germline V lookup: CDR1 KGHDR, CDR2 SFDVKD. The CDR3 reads CATSDLGAVRASSYNEQFF. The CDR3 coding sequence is TGTGCCACCAGTGATTTGGGCGCGGTCCGTGCAAGCTCCTACAATGAGCAGTTCTTC.

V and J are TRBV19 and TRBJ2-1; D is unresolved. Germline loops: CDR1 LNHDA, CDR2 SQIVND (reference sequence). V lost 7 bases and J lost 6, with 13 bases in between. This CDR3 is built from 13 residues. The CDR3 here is CASNVLVVNEQFF. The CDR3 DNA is TGTGCCAGTAATGTTTTAGTAGTCAATGAGCAGTTCTTC.

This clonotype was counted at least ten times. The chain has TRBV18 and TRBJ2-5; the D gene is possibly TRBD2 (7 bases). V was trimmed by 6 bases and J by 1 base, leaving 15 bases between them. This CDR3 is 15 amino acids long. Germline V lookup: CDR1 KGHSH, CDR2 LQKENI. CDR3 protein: CASSPARGGQETQYF. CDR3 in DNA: TGTGCCAGCTCCCCCGCTAGGGGGGGCCAAGAGACCCAGTACTTC.

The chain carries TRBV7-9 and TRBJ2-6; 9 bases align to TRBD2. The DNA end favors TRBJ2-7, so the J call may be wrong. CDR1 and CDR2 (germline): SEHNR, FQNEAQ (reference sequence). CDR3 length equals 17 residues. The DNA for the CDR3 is TGTGCCAGCAGCCCCGAGAGTCGGACTAGCGTGATAGACGAGCAGTACTTC. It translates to CASSPESRTSVIDEQYF.

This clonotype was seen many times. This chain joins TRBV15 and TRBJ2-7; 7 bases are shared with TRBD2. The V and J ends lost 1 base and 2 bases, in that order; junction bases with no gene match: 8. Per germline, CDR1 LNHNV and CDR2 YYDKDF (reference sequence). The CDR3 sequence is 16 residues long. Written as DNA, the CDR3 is TGTGCCACCAGCAGAGGAGATAGCGGGTTTCCCTACGAGCAGTACTTC. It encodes CATSRGDSGFPYEQYF.

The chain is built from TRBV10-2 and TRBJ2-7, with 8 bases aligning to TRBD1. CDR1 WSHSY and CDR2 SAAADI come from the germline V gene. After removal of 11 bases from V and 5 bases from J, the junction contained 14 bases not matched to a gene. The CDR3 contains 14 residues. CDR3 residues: CAGGQGGLPDEQYF. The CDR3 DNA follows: TGCGCCGGCGGACAGGGCGGCTTGCCCGACGAGCAGTACTTC.